Described below is a single TCR beta chain sequence and its context. Its antigen is not known. Per-sample yields of isolated PBMCs were at least 7 million. This record belongs to a study of blood T cells in healthy people across ages. Study-wide points: The recorded TCR beta diversity per million T cells decreased in a roughly linear manner with age. No conclusive comparison of naive versus antigen-experienced cells was possible with unsorted PBMCs.

The second PCR ran about 6 to 11 cycles with a sample-barcoded 5' primer and J-beta primers. Every individual sample yielded 2.5 million or more paired-end reads (each containing CDR3). TCRdb processed the 5' RACE reads anew with MiXCR; each CDR3 protein has one entry. This repertoire shows roughly 1.5 million distinct CDR3 sequences, 35% to 45% found once; its top ten account for around 4%. The CDR3 consists of 14 residues. V was shortened by 0 bases and J by 4 bases, with 7 bases between the two germline ends. The germline V gene has CDR1 LNHNV and CDR2 YYDKDF (reference sequence). Sequencing used blood. This receptor was obtained from a woman aged 18-35 years in good health. The V call is TRBV15, the J call TRBJ2-1; no reliable D call. CDR3 bases: TGTGCCACCAGCAGAGATGACGGTTACAATGAGCAGTTCTTC. Its translation is CATSRDDGYNEQFF.